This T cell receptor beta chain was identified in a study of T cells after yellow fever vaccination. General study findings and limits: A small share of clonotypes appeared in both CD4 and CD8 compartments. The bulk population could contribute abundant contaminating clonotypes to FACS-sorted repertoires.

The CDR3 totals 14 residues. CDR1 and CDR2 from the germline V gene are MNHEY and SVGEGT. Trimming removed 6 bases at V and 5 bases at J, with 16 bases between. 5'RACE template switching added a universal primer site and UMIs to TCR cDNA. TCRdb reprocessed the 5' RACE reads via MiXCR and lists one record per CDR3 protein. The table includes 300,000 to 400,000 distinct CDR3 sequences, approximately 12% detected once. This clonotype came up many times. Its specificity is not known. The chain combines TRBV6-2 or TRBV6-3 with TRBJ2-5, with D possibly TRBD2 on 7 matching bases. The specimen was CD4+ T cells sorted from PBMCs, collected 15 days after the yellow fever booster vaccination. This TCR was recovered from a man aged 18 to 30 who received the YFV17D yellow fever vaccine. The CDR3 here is CASRWRGGPETQYF. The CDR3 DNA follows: TGTGCCAGCAGGTGGAGGGGGGGTCCTGAGACCCAGTACTTC.